One sample yielded the 28 T cell receptor beta chains listed below, sequenced in a study of persistence of HIV-infected CD4 T cells. The antigens of these receptors remain unknown. The immunoSEQ assay was version 4, run in survey mode. Generated by immunoSEQ multiplex PCR, the TCRdb table keeps only in-frame clones and is missing some. Among tens of thousands of clones, approximately 72% were seen once, and the ten largest hold less than 3%. The stimulus was lysate of CMV-infected fibroblasts, approximately 9.6 ug/mL. Sorted nonresponding memory CD4+ T cells were CD40L-negative, CD69-negative, CD45RO-high. The sequenced sample was CD4+ T cells sorted from PBMCs after approximately 20-hour stimulation, obtained from a patient who received antiretroviral therapy. The receptor set was obtained from an adult man with HIV who was CMV-seropositive.

This clone came up a few times. The J gene is TRBJ1-1, the V gene TRBV29-1, with unresolved D. Germline loops: CDR1 SQVTM, CDR2 ANQGSEA. There are 13 residues in the CDR3. The V gene lost 1 base and the J gene lost 4 bases, with 10 bases spanning the gap. The CDR3 coding sequence is TGCAGCGTTGAAGGGGAAAAGGGCACTGAAGCTTTCTTT. It encodes CSVEGEKGTEAFF. Complete variable domain (other parts from reference TRBV29-1 and TRBJ1-1): SAVISQKPSRDICQRGTSLTIQCQVDSQVTMMFWYRQQPGQSLTLIATANQGSEATYESGFVIDKFPISRPNLTFSTLTVSNMSPEDSSIYLCSVEGEKGTEAFFGQGTRLTVV.

This chain uses TRBV19 with TRBJ1-6; weak D call: TRBD1 (6 bases). The germline V gene has CDR1 LNHDA and CDR2 SQIVND (reference sequence). The V gene lost 7 bases and the J gene lost 7 bases, with 17 bases spanning the gap. The CDR3 is made up of 15 amino acids. The DNA for the CDR3 is TGTGCCAGTACAGACAGGATCCAAGCGAATTCACCCCTCCACTTT. Translation: CASTDRIQANSPLHF.

The J gene is TRBJ2-5, the V gene TRBV25-1; D is perhaps TRBD1 (5 bases). This CDR3 has 16 amino acids. The germline V gene encodes CDR1 MGHDK and CDR2 SYGVNS. The V and J ends lost 5 bases and 2 bases respectively, with 18 bases between them. CDR3 nucleotide sequence: TGTGCCAGCAGTCCTAGGGTAAGGGGAAAACAAGAGACCCAGTACTTC. Residues: CASSPRVRGKQETQYF.

This chain uses TRBV20-1 with TRBJ2-4; 8 bases map to TRBD1. J lost 8 bases, V lost 6 bases, and 3 bases had no gene match. This CDR3 spans 11 amino acids. Per the germline V gene, CDR1 is DFQATT and CDR2 is SNEGSKA (reference sequence). The CDR3 here is CSAKTGDIQYF. The CDR3 region has the DNA TGCAGTGCAAAGACAGGGGACATTCAGTACTTC.

This CDR3 reads CASRVSLYSGNTIYF. CDR3 in DNA: TGTGCCAGCAGGGTCAGCTTATACTCTGGAAACACCATATATTTT. This chain links TRBV6-5 with TRBJ1-3; D gene uncertain. The germline V gene encodes CDR1 MNHEY and CDR2 SVGAGI. Deletions cut 6 bases from V and 0 bases from J, with 12 bases between. The CDR3 is 15 amino acids.

This CDR3 reads CASSPRDRVGSPLHF. CDR3 DNA sequence: TGTGCCAGCAGTCCCCGGGACAGGGTGGGATCACCCCTCCACTTT. The chain employs TRBV27 and TRBJ1-6, with 9 bases lining up with TRBD1. The CDR3 loop spans 15 amino acids. Trimming removed 5 bases from V and 10 bases from J; junction bases left unmatched: 9. CDR1 MNHEY and CDR2 SMNVEV come from the germline V gene (reference sequence).

The gene calls are TRBV6-1 and TRBJ2-7, with TRBD2 identical over 13 bases. J gave up 3 bases and V 3 bases, and 2 bases lay outside the gene matches. Germline assignment: CDR1 MNHNS and CDR2 SASEGT. CDR3 size: 15 residues. CDR3 sequence: CASSEGLAGFYEQYF. Written as DNA, the CDR3 is TGTGCCAGCAGTGAGGGACTAGCGGGATTCTACGAGCAGTACTTC.

The chain recombines TRBV3-1 (or the pseudogene TRBV3-2) with TRBJ2-2, with D hard to call. The CDR3 covers 14 residues. V lost 7 bases and J 0 bases, leaving 9 bases between the germline ends. Per the germline V gene, CDR1 is LGHDT and CDR2 is YNNKEL (reference sequence). The CDR3, as DNA: TGTGCCAGCACCGGAAGCGCGAACACCGGGGAGCTGTTTTTT. Translating it yields CASTGSANTGELFF.

This clone was recorded once. Here the CDR3 reads CASSIMAGRSYEQYF. CDR3 bases: TGTGCCAGTAGTATCATGGCCGGTCGCTCCTACGAGCAGTACTTC. The chain employs TRBV19 and TRBJ2-7; D is undetermined. CDR3 length: 15 residues. Trimming cost V 3 bases and J 0 bases, with 12 bases left between them. Germline V gene sequence: CDR1 LNHDA, CDR2 SQIVND (reference sequence).

By share, this clone ranks as medium-sized. The chain couples TRBV10-3 to TRBJ1-2; a weak D match, TRBD1 (6 bases). The CDR3 runs 13 residues. V dropped 11 bases and J dropped 5 bases, with 18 bases sitting between them. The germline CDR1 and CDR2 sequences are ENHRY and SYGVKD. CDR3 nucleotides: TGTGCCTCTAAACTAACTCAGGGGTATGGCTACACCTTC. This translates into CASKLTQGYGYTF.

This chain uses TRBV29-1 with TRBJ2-3; D gene unclear. Between the trimmed V and J ends, which lost 7 bases and 0 bases, there was a span of 11 bases. The germline V gene has CDR1 SQVTM and CDR2 ANQGSEA. The CDR3 is made up of 13 amino acids. CDR3 residues: CSGLGGSTDTQYF. The DNA of the CDR3 is TGCAGCGGACTGGGCGGCAGCACAGATACGCAGTATTTT.

This clone was seen a few times. V gene TRBV18 combines with J gene TRBJ2-5; D is possibly TRBD1 or TRBD2 (5 bases each). Per the germline V gene, CDR1 is KGHSH and CDR2 is LQKENI. The CDR3 runs 17 residues. V dropped 6 bases and J dropped 1 base, with 21 bases sitting between them. As DNA, the CDR3 is TGTGCCAGCTCCACTAGACCGGGACGTGGAGTCCAAGAGACCCAGTACTTC. It is translated as CASSTRPGRGVQETQYF.

This clone was observed once. The gene calls are TRBV7-2 and TRBJ2-5; maybe TRBD2 (5 bases). The CDR3 consists of 14 residues. The germline V and J ends were trimmed by 4 bases and 4 bases, with 13 bases remaining between them. Germline CDR1 SGHTA, CDR2 FQGNSA. The CDR3 nucleotides are TGTGCCAGCAGCTCCTCTTCGGCGGGAGAGACCCAGTACTTC. This translates into CASSSSSAGETQYF.

The chain couples TRBV6-2 or TRBV6-3 to TRBJ1-5, with TRBD1 matching 7 bases. V trimming: 5 bases; J trimming: 0 bases; junction bases outside the gene matches: 16. Germline lookup yields CDR1 MNHEY and CDR2 SVGEGT. This CDR3 has 19 amino acids. The CDR3: CASSTGTAGGRFSNQPQHF. The CDR3 DNA follows: TGTGCCAGCAGTACCGGTACGGCAGGGGGACGGTTTAGCAATCAGCCCCAGCATTTT.

In DNA, the CDR3 is TGTGCCAGCAGTGAAAGGAAGGCAGGCCTCGGGAATGAAAAACTGTTTTTT. Encoded protein: CASSERKAGLGNEKLFF. The V call is TRBV6-1, the J call TRBJ1-4; unclear D gene. This CDR3 contains 17 residues. Germline CDR1 and CDR2: MNHNS and SASEGT. V was trimmed by 2 bases and J by 5 bases, leaving 18 bases between them.

This clone has only a few counts. CDR3 nucleotides: TGTGCCAGCAGACGAGGGCATATTACGGATTCACCCCTCCACTTT. The encoded protein is CASRRGHITDSPLHF. The rearrangement joins TRBV6-5 to TRBJ1-6; D gene unclear. Germline V CDR1 and CDR2: MNHEY, SVGAGI. The CDR3 extends over 15 amino acids. Trimming removed 6 bases from V and 8 bases from J, with 17 bases in between.

The chain carries TRBV6-5 and TRBJ1-5; D remains unclear. Germline CDR1 MNHEY, CDR2 SVGAGI. The CDR3 consists of 14 residues. V gave up 4 bases and J gave up 9 bases, with 16 bases separating them. The CDR3 loop is CASSFTGPTGPQHF. The CDR3 nucleotides are TGTGCCAGCAGTTTCACCGGCCCAACGGGGCCCCAGCATTTT.

This rearrangement joins TRBV7-2 to TRBJ1-4; no clear D gene. The germline gives CDR1 SGHTA, CDR2 FQGNSA. Trimming stripped 5 bases from V and 4 bases from J, with 11 bases between. This CDR3 has 14 residues. The CDR3 DNA sequence: TGTGCCAGCAGCCTACATAACTTTAATGAAAAACTGTTTTTT. Its protein product is CASSLHNFNEKLFF. Using reference TRBV7-2 and TRBJ1-4 for the parts outside the CDR3, the full variable domain is GAGVSQSPSNKVTEKGKDVELRCDPISGHTALYWYRQSLGQGLEFLIYFQGNSAPDKSGLPSDRFSAERTGGSVSTLTIQRTQQEDSAVYLCASSLHNFNEKLFFGSGTQLSVL.

The chain is built from TRBV28 and TRBJ1-1; no clear D gene. The germline V gene has CDR1 MDHEN and CDR2 SYDVKM. The CDR3 is 13 amino acids. With 5 bases removed from V and 1 base from J, the gap between germline ends came to 8 bases. The CDR3 protein is CASSPNTNTEAFF. The CDR3, as DNA: TGTGCCAGCAGTCCGAATACGAACACTGAAGCTTTCTTT.

V and J are TRBV10-3 and TRBJ1-1, with a tentative D call TRBD1 (5 bases). Trimming left V 7 bases short and J 6 bases short, with 15 bases between. The CDR3 covers 13 residues. CDR1 ENHRY and CDR2 SYGVKD come from the germline V gene. The CDR3 nucleotides are TGTGCCATCACTACGAGGGGCAGGGCTGAAGCTTTCTTT. Protein: CAITTRGRAEAFF.

The chain carries TRBV15 and TRBJ1-1; 7 nucleotides align to TRBD1. The CDR3 spans 14 residues. In germline, CDR1 is LNHNV, CDR2 YYDKDF (reference sequence). The V segment lost 5 bases and the J segment 10 bases; nucleotides outside the gene matches: 13. The CDR3 sequence: CATSVPPGGRGAFF. CDR3 nucleotide sequence: TGTGCCACCAGCGTTCCTCCAGGGGGGCGCGGAGCTTTCTTT.

This clone is labeled medium-sized. The genes are TRBV19 and TRBJ1-2; D call uncertain. CDR1 and CDR2 (germline): LNHDA, SQIVND (reference sequence). The CDR3 totals 14 residues. The V and J ends lost 6 bases and 4 bases respectively, with 15 bases between them. The CDR3 DNA follows: TGTGCCAGTAGACAGTGGGCCTCCAGCTATGGCTACACCTTC. Its translation is CASRQWASSYGYTF.

In this sample, this clone turned up a few times. The chain is built from TRBV20-1 and TRBJ2-6, with D perhaps TRBD1 (6 bases). CDR1 DFQATT and CDR2 SNEGSKA come from the germline V gene (reference sequence). There are 15 residues in the CDR3. V was clipped by 3 bases and J by 0 bases, with 9 bases between them. The CDR3 here is CSASDRISGANVLTF. Written as DNA, the CDR3 is TGCAGTGCTAGTGACAGGATCTCTGGGGCCAACGTCCTGACTTTC.

The chain is built from TRBV9 and TRBJ2-7; the match to TRBD2 covers 7 bases. Trimming removed 7 bases from V and 5 bases from J; junction bases left unmatched: 12. CDR1 is SGDLS and CDR2 is YYNGEE in the germline V gene. CDR3 size: 14 residues. This chain's CDR3 is CASGGVSRGDEQYF. The CDR3 coding sequence is TGTGCCAGCGGGGGGGTATCCCGAGGGGACGAGCAGTACTTC.

This clone was counted once. The rearrangement uses TRBV2 and TRBJ2-3; no clear D. CDR1 is SNHLY and CDR2 is FYNNEI in the germline V gene. V lost 6 bases to trimming and J lost 6 bases, with 7 bases between them. CDR3 length: 11 amino acids. In DNA form, the CDR3 reads TGTGCCAGCAGGGTGATGGATACGCAGTATTTT. Translating gives CASRVMDTQYF.

In nucleotides, the CDR3 is TGTGCCAGCAGCTTAGAGGGAGGGCCACACGAGCAGTACTTC. Protein product: CASSLEGGPHEQYF. This sequence joins TRBV7-3 and TRBJ2-7; 7 positions agree with TRBD2. Germline-derived CDR1 and CDR2 are SGHTA and FQGTGA. Trimming at V came to 2 bases and at J to 5 bases, leaving 6 bases not matched to a gene. The CDR3 is made up of 14 amino acids.

The chain couples TRBV7-2 to TRBJ2-5; D is unresolved. Between the trimmed V and J ends, which lost 1 base and 9 bases, there was a span of 12 bases. The CDR3 contains 13 residues. Germline lookup yields CDR1 SGHTA and CDR2 FQGNSA. The CDR3 DNA reads TGTGCCAGCAGCTTAGGCCGAAGGGCGGCCCAGTACTTC. Protein product: CASSLGRRAAQYF.

This clone was recorded only once. This chain joins TRBV5-1 and TRBJ2-7; D gene ambiguous. The CDR3 sequence is 14 residues long. Germline CDR1 reads SGHRS; CDR2 reads YFSETQ. V shed 0 bases and J shed 0 bases, with 7 bases lying between them. The CDR3 protein is CASSLADGSYEQYF. CDR3 coding DNA: TGCGCCAGCAGCTTGGCCGACGGCTCCTACGAGCAGTACTTC. Full variable domain (remainder filled in from reference TRBV5-1 and TRBJ2-7): KAGVTQTPRYLIKTRGQQVTLSCSPISGHRSVSWYQQTPGQGLQFLFEYFSETQRNKGNFPGRFSGRQFSNSRSEMNVSTLELGDSALYLCASSLADGSYEQYFGPGTRLTVT.